These T cell receptor beta chains were read from a single sample in a study of blood T cell repertoires in COVID-19. The data were produced by immunoSEQ multiplex PCR, yet TCRdb's version contains in-frame clones alone and is incomplete. The profile shows about 300,000 clones, 85% of them singletons. The specimen was PBMCs or T cells enriched from blood (not recorded which). Every receptor here comes from a woman aged 45-60 years who had recovered from COVID-19. CDR3s include the opening cysteine and the closing phenylalanine or tryptophan. The order of the fields is D gene, V gene, clone size, J gene, CDR3 protein, CDR3 DNA. D genes are given only for firm matches. Size is stated for part of the rows, as once, few or many counts, or as a class when the clone is expanded.

D: TRBD1
V: TRBV19
size: once
J: TRBJ1-2
CDR3: CASSIEGQAIRYGYTF
DNA: TGTGCCAGTAGTATAGAGGGACAGGCGATCCGCTATGGCTACACCTTC

D: TRBD2
V: TRBV4-3
size: .
J: TRBJ2-3
CDR3: CASSQDVGGAKTDTQYF
DNA: TGCGCCAGCAGCCAAGATGTCGGGGGGGCTAAGACAGATACGCAGTATTTT

D: TRBD1
V: TRBV5-6
size: .
J: TRBJ1-2
CDR3: CASSLGQGQRIYGYTF
DNA: TGTGCCAGCAGCTTAGGACAGGGACAAAGGATCTATGGCTACACCTTC

D: .
V: TRBV4-1
size: .
J: TRBJ2-1
CDR3: CASSQDRGADPYNEQFF
DNA: TGCGCCAGCAGCCAAGACCGGGGAGCTGATCCCTACAATGAGCAGTTCTTC

D: .
V: TRBV11-2
size: .
J: TRBJ2-1
CDR3: CASSIGSIDNEQFF
DNA: TGTGCCAGCAGCATCGGGAGTATCGACAATGAGCAGTTCTTC

D: TRBD1
V: TRBV6-5
size: once
J: TRBJ2-2
CDR3: CASSYGTGTSGELFF
DNA: TGTGCCAGCAGTTACGGGACAGGGACGTCCGGGGAGCTGTTTTTT

D: .
V: TRBV28
size: .
J: TRBJ1-3
CDR3: CASSPGGAANTIYF
DNA: TGTGCCAGCAGTCCCGGGGGGGCCGCAAACACCATATATTTT

D: .
V: TRBV7-8
size: .
J: TRBJ2-2
CDR3: CASSLRGKGQGTGELFF
DNA: TGTGCCAGCAGCTTACGCGGGAAGGGTCAAGGGACCGGGGAGCTGTTTTTT

D: .
V: TRBV7-9
size: .
J: TRBJ1-1
CDR3: CASSFQGLDTEAFF
DNA: TGTGCCAGCAGCTTTCAGGGTTTGGACACTGAAGCTTTCTTT

D: TRBD2
V: TRBV2
size: .
J: TRBJ2-5
CDR3: CASRREGATQYF
DNA: TGTGCCAGCAGGAGGGAGGGTGCGACCCAGTACTTC

D: TRBD1
V: TRBV9
size: .
J: TRBJ1-4
CDR3: CASSRQGLLIEKLFF
DNA: TGTGCCAGCAGCAGACAGGGCCTTCTAATTGAAAAACTGTTTTTT

D: TRBD2
V: TRBV27
size: .
J: TRBJ2-7
CDR3: CASSSGLAPYEQYF
DNA: TGTGCCAGCAGTTCGGGACTAGCCCCCTACGAGCAGTACTTC

D: .
V: TRBV15
size: .
J: TRBJ2-5
CDR3: CATKSPRGLRETQYF
DNA: TGTGCCACCAAGTCTCCCAGGGGCCTAAGGGAGACCCAGTACTTC

D: .
V: TRBV11-2
size: once
J: TRBJ1-5
CDR3: CASSLNGAGREPQHF
DNA: TGTGCCAGCAGCTTAAATGGGGCGGGGAGGGAGCCCCAGCATTTT

D: .
V: TRBV4-2
size: .
J: TRBJ2-2
CDR3: CASSQDRPNTGELFF
DNA: TGTGCCAGCAGCCAGGACAGACCAAACACCGGGGAGCTGTTTTTT

D: .
V: TRBV11-2
size: .
J: TRBJ1-2
CDR3: CASSPDRNYGYTF
DNA: TGTGCCAGCAGCCCCGACAGGAACTATGGCTACACCTTC

D: TRBD1
V: TRBV5-4
size: .
J: TRBJ2-5
CDR3: CASRQGLKRETQYF
DNA: TGTGCCAGCAGACAGGGGCTCAAGAGGGAGACCCAGTACTTC

D: TRBD1
V: TRBV2
size: .
J: TRBJ1-4
CDR3: CASSLQGANNEKLFF
DNA: TGTGCCAGCAGTTTACAGGGGGCAAATAATGAAAAACTGTTTTTT

D: TRBD1
V: TRBV2
size: .
J: TRBJ2-7
CDR3: CASRESSGTEYEQYF
DNA: TGTGCCAGCAGAGAATCTTCCGGGACAGAATACGAGCAGTACTTC

D: .
V: TRBV5-1
size: .
J: TRBJ1-3
CDR3: CASAPGTHSGNTIYF
DNA: TGCGCCAGCGCGCCTGGGACACACTCTGGAAACACCATATATTTT

D: TRBD2
V: TRBV15
size: .
J: TRBJ2-2
CDR3: CATSRVFTLGGGTGELFF
DNA: TGTGCCACCAGCAGAGTTTTTACCCTTGGGGGGGGCACCGGGGAGCTGTTTTTT

D: TRBD2
V: TRBV2
size: .
J: TRBJ2-1
CDR3: CASRGGTSGRLNEQFF
DNA: TGTGCCAGCAGGGGCGGGACTAGCGGGAGGTTAAATGAGCAGTTCTTC

D: .
V: TRBV6-5
size: .
J: TRBJ2-2
CDR3: CASSYSAGGELFF
DNA: TGTGCCAGCAGTTACTCGGCAGGCGGGGAGCTGTTTTTT

D: .
V: TRBV4-3
size: once
J: TRBJ1-2
CDR3: CASSQGFYRGNYGYTF
DNA: TGCGCCAGCAGCCAAGGGTTCTACAGAGGGAACTATGGCTACACCTTC

D: TRBD1
V: TRBV9
size: once
J: TRBJ1-1
CDR3: CASSPRGTVNTEAFF
DNA: TGTGCCAGCAGCCCAAGGGGGACAGTGAACACTGAAGCTTTCTTT

D: TRBD1
V: TRBV28
size: .
J: TRBJ1-4
CDR3: CASSFWATAGTGVEKLFF
DNA: TGTGCCAGCAGTTTTTGGGCCACGGCTGGGACAGGGGTCGAAAAACTGTTTTTT

D: .
V: TRBV28
size: .
J: TRBJ2-5
CDR3: CASSPMTSDETQYF
DNA: TGTGCCAGCAGTCCCATGACAAGTGACGAGACCCAGTACTTC

D: TRBD2
V: TRBV5-4
size: .
J: TRBJ2-1
CDR3: CASSLASGSIDEQFF
DNA: TGTGCCAGCAGCTTGGCCAGCGGGAGTATTGATGAGCAGTTCTTC